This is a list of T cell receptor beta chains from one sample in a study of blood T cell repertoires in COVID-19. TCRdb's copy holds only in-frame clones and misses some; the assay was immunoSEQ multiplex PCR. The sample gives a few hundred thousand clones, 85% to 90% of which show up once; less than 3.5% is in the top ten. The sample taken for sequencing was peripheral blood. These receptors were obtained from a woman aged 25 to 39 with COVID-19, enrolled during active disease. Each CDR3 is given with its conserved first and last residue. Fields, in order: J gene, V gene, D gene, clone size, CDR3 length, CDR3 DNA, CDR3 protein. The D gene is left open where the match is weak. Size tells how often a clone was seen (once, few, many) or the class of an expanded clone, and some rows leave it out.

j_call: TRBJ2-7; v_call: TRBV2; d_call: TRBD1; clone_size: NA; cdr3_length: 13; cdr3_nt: TGTGCCAGCAGTGTGGCCAGGGGGCCCCTTAAGTACTTC; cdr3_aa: CASSVARGPLKYF
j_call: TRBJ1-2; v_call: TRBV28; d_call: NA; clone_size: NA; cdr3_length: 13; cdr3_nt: TGTGCCAGCAGTTTTCTGGGCTTTGAGGGCTACACCTTC; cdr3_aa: CASSFLGFEGYTF
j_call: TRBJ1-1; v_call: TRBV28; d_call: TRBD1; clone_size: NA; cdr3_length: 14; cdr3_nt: TGTGCCAGCAGTTTAGGCAGGGGGAGCACTGAAGCTTTCTTT; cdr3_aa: CASSLGRGSTEAFF
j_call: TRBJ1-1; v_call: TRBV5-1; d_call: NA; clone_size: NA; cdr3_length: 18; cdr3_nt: TGCGCCAGCAGCTTGGGGAGTCAGGGCGGTCGGATGAACACTGAAGCTTTCTTT; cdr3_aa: CASSLGSQGGRMNTEAFF
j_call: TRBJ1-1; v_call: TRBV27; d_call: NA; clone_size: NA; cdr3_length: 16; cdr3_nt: TGTGCCAGCAGCTCGCCTTCAAAGGGGGAGAACACTGAAGCTTTCTTT; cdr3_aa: CASSSPSKGENTEAFF
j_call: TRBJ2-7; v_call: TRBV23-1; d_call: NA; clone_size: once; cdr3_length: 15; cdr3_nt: TGCGCCAGCAGTCATCGACACCTCAATACCTACGAGCAGTACTTC; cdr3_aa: CASSHRHLNTYEQYF
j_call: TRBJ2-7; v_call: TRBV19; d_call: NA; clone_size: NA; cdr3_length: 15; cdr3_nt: TGTGCCAGTAGTATAGGCACAGGCCTTGGATACGAGCAGTACTTC; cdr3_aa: CASSIGTGLGYEQYF
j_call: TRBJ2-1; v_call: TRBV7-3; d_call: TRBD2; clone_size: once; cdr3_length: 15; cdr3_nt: TGTGCCAGCAGCTTCGGACTAGCGGAATACAATGAGCAGTTCTTC; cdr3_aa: CASSFGLAEYNEQFF
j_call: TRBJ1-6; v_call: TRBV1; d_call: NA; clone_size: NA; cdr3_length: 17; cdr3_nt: TGCACCAGCAGCCCTTCACGACAGGGAAGTTATAATTCACCCCTCCACTTT; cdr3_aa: CTSSPSRQGSYNSPLHF
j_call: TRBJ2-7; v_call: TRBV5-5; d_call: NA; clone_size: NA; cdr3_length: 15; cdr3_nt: TGTGCCAGCAGCCCGGCGGGACTCGAGACCTACGAGCAGTACTTC; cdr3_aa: CASSPAGLETYEQYF
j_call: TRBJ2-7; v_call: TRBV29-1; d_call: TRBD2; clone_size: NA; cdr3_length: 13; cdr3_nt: TGCAGCGTGGGAACTAGCGGAAGCTACGAGCAGTACTTC; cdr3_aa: CSVGTSGSYEQYF
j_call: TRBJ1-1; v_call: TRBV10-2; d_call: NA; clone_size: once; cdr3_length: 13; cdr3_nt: TGCGCCAGCAGCGACTCCCCGAACACTGAAGCTTTCTTT; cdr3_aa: CASSDSPNTEAFF
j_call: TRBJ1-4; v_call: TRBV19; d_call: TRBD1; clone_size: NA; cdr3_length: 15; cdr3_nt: TGTGCCAGTAGTCCCAGGACAGGGATAAATGAAAAACTGTTTTTT; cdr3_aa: CASSPRTGINEKLFF
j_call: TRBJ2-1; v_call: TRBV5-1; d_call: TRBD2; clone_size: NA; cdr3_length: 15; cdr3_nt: TGCGCCAGCAGCGGAGGGACTAGCTCCTACAATGAGCAGTTCTTC; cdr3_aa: CASSGGTSSYNEQFF
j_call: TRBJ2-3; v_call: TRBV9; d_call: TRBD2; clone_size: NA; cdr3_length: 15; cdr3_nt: TGTGCCAGCAGCCGGGGGGGGTCTACCACAGATACGCAGTATTTT; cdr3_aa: CASSRGGSTTDTQYF
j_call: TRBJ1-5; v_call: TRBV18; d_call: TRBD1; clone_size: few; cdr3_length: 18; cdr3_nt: TGTGCCAGCTCACCCCCCGGGACAGGGGACCCGAGGGGTCAGCCCCAGCATTTT; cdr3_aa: CASSPPGTGDPRGQPQHF
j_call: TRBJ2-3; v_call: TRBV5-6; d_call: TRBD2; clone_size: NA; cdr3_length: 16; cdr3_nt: TGTGCCAGCAGCTTGGCACTAGCGGGAGGGCTCGGGGGCGAGCGGTTT; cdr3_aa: CASSLALAGGLGGERF
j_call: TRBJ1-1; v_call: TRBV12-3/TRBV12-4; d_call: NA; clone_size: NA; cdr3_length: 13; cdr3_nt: TGTGCCAGCAGTTTTAACGGGAACACTGAAGCTTTCTTT; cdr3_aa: CASSFNGNTEAFF
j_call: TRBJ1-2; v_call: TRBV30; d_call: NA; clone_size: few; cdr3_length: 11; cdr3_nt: TGTGCCTGGAGTGTGTCTTTTGGCTACACCTTC; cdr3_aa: CAWSVSFGYTF
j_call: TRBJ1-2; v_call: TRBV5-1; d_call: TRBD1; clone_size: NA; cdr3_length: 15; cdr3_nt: TGCGCCAGCAGCCCCGGGACAGGGGGCGAAGCTGGCTACACCTTC; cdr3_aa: CASSPGTGGEAGYTF
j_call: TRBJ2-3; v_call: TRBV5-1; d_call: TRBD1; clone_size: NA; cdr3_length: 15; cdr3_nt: TGCGCCAGCAGGCTCACAGGGGGTGCCCTTGATACGCAGTATTTT; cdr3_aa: CASRLTGGALDTQYF
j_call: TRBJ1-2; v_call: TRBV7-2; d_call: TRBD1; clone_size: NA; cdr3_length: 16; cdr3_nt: TGTGCCAGCAGCTCCGGGACAGGGCAGTTAGCCTATGGCTACACCTTC; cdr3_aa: CASSSGTGQLAYGYTF
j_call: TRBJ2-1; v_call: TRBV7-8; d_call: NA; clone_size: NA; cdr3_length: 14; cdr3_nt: TGTGCCAGCAGCTTTGGTTTGGCGAGCGATGAGCAGTTCTTC; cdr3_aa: CASSFGLASDEQFF
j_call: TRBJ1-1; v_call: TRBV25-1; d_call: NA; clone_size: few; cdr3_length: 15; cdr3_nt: TGTGCCAGCGGGAAACAGGGATTGGGGAACACTGAAGCTTTCTTT; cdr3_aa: CASGKQGLGNTEAFF
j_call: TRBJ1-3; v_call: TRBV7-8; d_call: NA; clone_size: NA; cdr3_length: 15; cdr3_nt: TGTGCCAGCAGCCTCCGGACTTACTCTGGAAACACCATATATTTT; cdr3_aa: CASSLRTYSGNTIYF
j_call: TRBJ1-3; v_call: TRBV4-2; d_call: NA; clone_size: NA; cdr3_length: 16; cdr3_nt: TGTGCCAGCAGGGGAGGGGGGGTCATCTCTGGAAACACCATATATTTT; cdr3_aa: CASRGGGVISGNTIYF
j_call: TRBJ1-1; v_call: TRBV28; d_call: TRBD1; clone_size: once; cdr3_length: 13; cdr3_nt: TGTGCCAGCAGTCTCCCAGGGGGCGGTGAAGCTTTCTTT; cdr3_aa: CASSLPGGGEAFF
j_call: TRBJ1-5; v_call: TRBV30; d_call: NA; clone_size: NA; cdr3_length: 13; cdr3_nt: TGTGCCTGGAGTGTTGCAGGCAATCAGCCCCAGCATTTT; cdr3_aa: CAWSVAGNQPQHF
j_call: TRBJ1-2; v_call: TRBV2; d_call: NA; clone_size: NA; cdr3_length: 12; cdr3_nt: TGTGCCAGCAGTGAAAACTTCCTAGTCTACACCTTC; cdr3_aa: CASSENFLVYTF
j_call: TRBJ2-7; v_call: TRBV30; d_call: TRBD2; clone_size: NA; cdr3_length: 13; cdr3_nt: TGTGCCTGGAGTACCCTGGGACTAGGCGAGCAGTACTTC; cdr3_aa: CAWSTLGLGEQYF
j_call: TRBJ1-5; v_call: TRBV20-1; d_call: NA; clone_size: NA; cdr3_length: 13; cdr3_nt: TGCAGTGCTAGTCGTAGTAGCAATCAGCCCCAGCATTTT; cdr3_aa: CSASRSSNQPQHF
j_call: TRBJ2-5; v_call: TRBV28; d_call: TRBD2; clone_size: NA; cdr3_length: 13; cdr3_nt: TGTGCCAGCAGTTTCGGGGGGCAAGAGACCCAGTACTTC; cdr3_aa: CASSFGGQETQYF
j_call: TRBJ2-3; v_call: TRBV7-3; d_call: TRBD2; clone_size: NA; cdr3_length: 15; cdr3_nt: TGTGCCAGCAGCTTAAATGCGGGAGTGATAGATACGCAGTATTTT; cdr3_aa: CASSLNAGVIDTQYF
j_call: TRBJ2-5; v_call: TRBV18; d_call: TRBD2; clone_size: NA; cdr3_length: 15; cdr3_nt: TGTGCCAGCTCAGACACTAGCGTTTTTACGGAGACCCAGTACTTC; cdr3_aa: CASSDTSVFTETQYF
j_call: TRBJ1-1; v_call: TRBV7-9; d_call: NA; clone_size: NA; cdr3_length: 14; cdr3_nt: TGTGCCAGCAGCTGGGGGGACCCGGGGACTGAAGCTTTCTTT; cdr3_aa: CASSWGDPGTEAFF